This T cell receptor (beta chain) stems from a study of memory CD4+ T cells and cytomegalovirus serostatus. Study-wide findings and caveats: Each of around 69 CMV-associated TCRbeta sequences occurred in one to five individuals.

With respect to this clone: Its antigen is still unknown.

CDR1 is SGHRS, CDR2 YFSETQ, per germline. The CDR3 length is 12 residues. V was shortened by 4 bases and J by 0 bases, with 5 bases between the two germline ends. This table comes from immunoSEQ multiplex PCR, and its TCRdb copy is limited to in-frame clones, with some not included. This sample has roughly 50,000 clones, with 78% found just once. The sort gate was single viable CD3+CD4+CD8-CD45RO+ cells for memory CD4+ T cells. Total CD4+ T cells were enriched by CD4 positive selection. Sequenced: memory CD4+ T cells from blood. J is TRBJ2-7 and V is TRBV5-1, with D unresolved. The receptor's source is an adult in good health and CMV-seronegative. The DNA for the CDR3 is TGCGCCAGCAGCGCGAACTCCTACGAGCAGTACTTC. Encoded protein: CASSANSYEQYF.